These T cell receptor beta chains were read from a single sample in a study of monozygotic twins with inflammatory bowel disease. TCRdb re-called the 5' RACE reads; every CDR3 protein appears as one record, without DNA. The sample features some 200,000 distinct CDR3 sequences, with 1.5% to 2% in its top ten. Sequencing was performed on blood. These receptors originate from a human donor with ulcerative colitis or Crohn's disease, or a healthy co-twin of an affected twin (not recorded which). CDR3s include the opening cysteine and the closing phenylalanine or tryptophan. Each record gives: J gene, V gene, CDR3 protein.

>TRBJ1-1|TRBV9
CASSVWTSTEAFF
>TRBJ2-3|TRBV20-1
CSARSSPDTQYF
>TRBJ1-2|TRBV5-6
CASGRQVYGYTF
>TRBJ2-7|TRBV14
CASSTRDSYYEQYF
>TRBJ1-1|TRBV7-8
CASSHRDRGLNTEAFF
>TRBJ1-6|TRBV18
CASSPAKGAGSPLHF
>TRBJ1-1|TRBV5-4
CASSSHGVRRGITNTEAFF
>TRBJ2-2|TRBV5-6
CASSLPSGPFTGELFF
>TRBJ1-5|TRBV23-1
CASSPGQDPNQPQHF
>TRBJ2-1|TRBV10-3
CAISKREDLGEQFF
>TRBJ2-7|TRBV11-2
CASSPRWRLAGDEQYF
>TRBJ1-1|TRBV11-2
CASSLRGQLNTEAFF
>TRBJ1-4|TRBV5-1
CASSFQGAATNEKLFF
>TRBJ2-3|TRBV5-1
CASSLFGIGSDTQYF
>TRBJ1-2|TRBV5-1
CASSLSLTVYGYTF
>TRBJ2-1|TRBV5-1
CASSLSLAGDNEQFF
>TRBJ2-1|TRBV7-7
CASSPRHGGTEEQFF
>TRBJ1-2|TRBV15
CATSWDRAYGHTF
>TRBJ1-1|TRBV29-1
CSAPGQGEAFF
>TRBJ2-5|TRBV6-2/TRBV6-3
CASSYPAGTKILQETQYF
>TRBJ2-1|TRBV5-1
CASSRPNRDSTQQFF
>TRBJ1-1|TRBV20-1
CSASTGGLMNTEAFF
>TRBJ2-1|TRBV7-2
CASSPRQTPYNEQFF
>TRBJ2-1|TRBV5-4
CASSLDRGDEQFF
>TRBJ1-1|TRBV20-1
CSANDPAGEKRTEAFF
>TRBJ1-6|TRBV2
CASSDQGASYSPLHF
>TRBJ2-4|TRBV20-1
CSAGRVAKNIQYF
>TRBJ1-2|TRBV9
CASSVGAAAPNYGYTF
>TRBJ2-5|TRBV7-6
CASSLGTAVRETQYF
>TRBJ1-1|TRBV20-1
CSARVTSGEVIMNTEAFF
>TRBJ1-2|TRBV20-1
CSARYTGMDGYTF
>TRBJ1-1|TRBV3-1
CASSQGVNTEAFF
>TRBJ2-2|TRBV2
CASTAGSPLTNTGELFF
>TRBJ2-2|TRBV7-6
CASSHIAGGPGELFF
>TRBJ1-5|TRBV27
CASSNTRGPQHF
>TRBJ1-2|TRBV4-2
CASSRRQGSNYGYTF